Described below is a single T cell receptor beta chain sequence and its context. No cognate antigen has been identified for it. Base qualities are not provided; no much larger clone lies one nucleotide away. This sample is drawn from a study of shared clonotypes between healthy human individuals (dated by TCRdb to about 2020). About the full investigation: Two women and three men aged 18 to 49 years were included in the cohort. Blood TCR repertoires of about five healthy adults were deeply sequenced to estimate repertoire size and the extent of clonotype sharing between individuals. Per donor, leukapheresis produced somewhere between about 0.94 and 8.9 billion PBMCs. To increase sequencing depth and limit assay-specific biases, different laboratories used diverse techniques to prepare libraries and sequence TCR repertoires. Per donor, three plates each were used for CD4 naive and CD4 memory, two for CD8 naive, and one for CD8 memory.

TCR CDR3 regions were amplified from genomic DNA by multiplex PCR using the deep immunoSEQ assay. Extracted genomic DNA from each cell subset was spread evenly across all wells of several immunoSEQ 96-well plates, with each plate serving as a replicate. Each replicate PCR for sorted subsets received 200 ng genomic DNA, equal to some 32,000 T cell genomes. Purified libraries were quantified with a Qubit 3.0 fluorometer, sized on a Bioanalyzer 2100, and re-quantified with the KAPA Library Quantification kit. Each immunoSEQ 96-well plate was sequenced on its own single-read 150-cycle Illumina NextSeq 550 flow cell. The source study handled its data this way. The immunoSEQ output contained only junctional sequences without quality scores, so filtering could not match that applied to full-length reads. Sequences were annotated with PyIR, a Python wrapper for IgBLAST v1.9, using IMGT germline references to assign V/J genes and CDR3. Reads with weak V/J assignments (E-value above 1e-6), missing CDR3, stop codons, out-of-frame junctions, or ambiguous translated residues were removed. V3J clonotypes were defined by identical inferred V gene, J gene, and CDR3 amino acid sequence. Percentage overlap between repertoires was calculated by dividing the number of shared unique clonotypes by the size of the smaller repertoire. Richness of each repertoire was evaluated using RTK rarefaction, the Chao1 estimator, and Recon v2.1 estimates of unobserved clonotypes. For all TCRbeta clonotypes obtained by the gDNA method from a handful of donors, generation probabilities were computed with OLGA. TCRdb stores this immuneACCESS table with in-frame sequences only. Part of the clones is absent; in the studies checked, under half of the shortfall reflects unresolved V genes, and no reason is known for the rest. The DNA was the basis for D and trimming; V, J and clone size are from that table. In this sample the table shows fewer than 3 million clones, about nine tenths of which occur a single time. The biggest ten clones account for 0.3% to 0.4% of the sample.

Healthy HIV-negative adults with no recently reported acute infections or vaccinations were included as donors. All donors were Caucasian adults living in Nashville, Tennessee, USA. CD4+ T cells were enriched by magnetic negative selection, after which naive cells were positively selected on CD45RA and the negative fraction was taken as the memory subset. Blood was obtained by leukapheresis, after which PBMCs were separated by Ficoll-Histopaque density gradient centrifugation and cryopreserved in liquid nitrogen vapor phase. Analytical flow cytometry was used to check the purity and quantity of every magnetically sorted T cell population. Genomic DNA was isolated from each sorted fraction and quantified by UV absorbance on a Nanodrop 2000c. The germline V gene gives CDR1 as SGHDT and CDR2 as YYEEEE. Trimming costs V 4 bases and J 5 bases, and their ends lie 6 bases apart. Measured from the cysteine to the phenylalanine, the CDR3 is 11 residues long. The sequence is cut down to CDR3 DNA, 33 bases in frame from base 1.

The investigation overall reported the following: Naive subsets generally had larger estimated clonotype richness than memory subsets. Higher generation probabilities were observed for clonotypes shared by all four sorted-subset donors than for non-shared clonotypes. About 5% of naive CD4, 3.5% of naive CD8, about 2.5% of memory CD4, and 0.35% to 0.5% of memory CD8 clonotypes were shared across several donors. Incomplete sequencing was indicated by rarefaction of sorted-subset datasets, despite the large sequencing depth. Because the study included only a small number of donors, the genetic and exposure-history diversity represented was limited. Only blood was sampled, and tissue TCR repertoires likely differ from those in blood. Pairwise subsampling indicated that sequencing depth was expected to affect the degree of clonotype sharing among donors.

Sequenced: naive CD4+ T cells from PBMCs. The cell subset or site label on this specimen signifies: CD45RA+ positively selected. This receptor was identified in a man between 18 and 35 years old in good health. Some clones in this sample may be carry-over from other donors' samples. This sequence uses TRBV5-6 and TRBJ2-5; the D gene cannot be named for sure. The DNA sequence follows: TGTGCCAGCAGCAATGGGGAGACCCAGTACTTC. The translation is CASSNGETQYF.